The 20 T cell receptor beta chains in this list originate from one sample, sequenced in a study of regulatory T cells in long-lasting Graves disease. Time point denoted: newly diagnosed GD, antithyroid drugs for less than 3 months. Isolated PBMC RNA provided the starting material for the TCR library. Relying on iRepertoire HTBI primers and Arm-PCR of CDR3 regions, the team built TCR beta libraries. Each CDR3 protein gets one entry after TCRdb re-called the multiplex PCR reads with MiXCR. This sample has hundreds of thousands of distinct CDR3 sequences, with about 16% found just once. These data were likewise used in another study, on T cells in Graves' hyperthyroidism and ophthalmopathy.

This material consisted of peripheral blood mononuclear cells (PBMCs), taken at new diagnosis, from a patient treated with antithyroid drugs. These receptors all stem from a woman between 40 and 65 years old with Graves disease.

This clonotype was counted between two and nine times. The CDR3 protein is CASSFGPEEAFF. Written as DNA, the CDR3 is TGTGCCAGCAGCTTTGGACCAGAAGAAGCTTTCTTT. The chain has TRBV7-9 and TRBJ1-1; D is uncertain. The CDR3 covers 12 residues. Germline V lookup: CDR1 SEHNR, CDR2 FQNEAQ (reference sequence). V was clipped by 3 bases and J by 8 bases, with 10 bases between them.

This clonotype has ten or more counts. The rearrangement joins TRBV7-3 to TRBJ2-1; 13 positions agree with TRBD2. Germline CDR1 is SGHTA and CDR2 is FQGTGA. With V trimmed by 5 bases and J by 8 bases, 9 bases remained unmatched. The CDR3 has 16 amino acids. CDR3 residues: CASSLWTSGGVDEQFF. In DNA form, the CDR3 reads TGTGCCAGCAGCCTCTGGACTAGCGGGGGAGTCGATGAGCAGTTCTTC.

This clonotype was seen a single time. The rearrangement uses TRBV24-1 and TRBJ2-3, with 8 positions matching TRBD2. V trimming: 11 bases; J trimming: 3 bases; junction bases outside the gene matches: 18. The CDR3 covers 17 residues. Germline values: CDR1 KGHDR, CDR2 SFDVKD. Here the CDR3 DNA reads TGTGCCAGCCAGGGCCCGAACACCGGGGGGGCGACAGATACGCAGTATTTT. Translation: CASQGPNTGGATDTQYF.

The J gene is TRBJ2-1, the V gene TRBV7-9; maybe TRBD2 (7 bases). Germline CDR1 reads SEHNR; CDR2 reads FQNEAQ (reference sequence). V lost 1 base and J 13 bases, leaving 17 bases between the germline ends. The CDR3 is made up of 14 amino acids. The DNA for the CDR3 is TGTGCCAGCAGCTTAGATGGGGGGGGGCTTGGACAGTTCTTC. It yields the protein CASSLDGGGLGQFF.

This clonotype showed up just a few times. The rearrangement uses TRBV2 and TRBJ1-6; D uncertain. This CDR3 region has 14 residues. Looked up from germline, CDR1 is SNHLY and CDR2 is FYNNEI. The ends were cut back, 4 bases at V and 6 bases at J, with 10 bases in the middle. As DNA, the CDR3 is TGTGCCAGCAGTGGGGCAGACTTTAATTCACCCCTCCACTTT. It encodes CASSGADFNSPLHF.

The chain links TRBV10-3 to TRBJ1-3; perhaps TRBD1 as D (5 bases). Per the germline V gene, CDR1 is ENHRY and CDR2 is SYGVKD. The V gene lost 6 bases and the J gene lost 3 bases, with 9 bases spanning the gap. The CDR3 length is 13 residues. As DNA, the CDR3 is TGTGCCATCAGACAGGAGGGTGGAAACACCATATATTTT. It encodes CAIRQEGGNTIYF.

The sample holds many counts of this clonotype. This rearrangement joins TRBV12-3 or TRBV12-4 to TRBJ2-3; D not certain. Deletions cut 1 base from V and 6 bases from J, with 8 bases between. The CDR3 has 13 amino acids. This CDR3 reads CASSLGPVDTQYF. The CDR3 DNA sequence: TGTGCCAGCAGTTTAGGCCCGGTGGATACGCAGTATTTT.

In nucleotides, the CDR3 is TGTGCCAGCAGCCTAGGACAGGGGAGTGCCTACGAGCAGTACTTC. Its translation is CASSLGQGSAYEQYF. The chain carries TRBV12-3 or TRBV12-4 and TRBJ2-7, with TRBD1 matching over 9 bases. This CDR3 spans 15 amino acids. V shed 6 bases and J 2 bases; nucleotides not matched to a gene: 8.

Only a few counts were recorded for this clonotype. The V gene is TRBV6-1, the J gene TRBJ1-1; 7 bases are a match to TRBD1. The J segment lost 4 bases and the V segment lost 4 bases, leaving 3 bases of the junction unmatched. Germline assignment: CDR1 MNHNS and CDR2 SASEGT. This CDR3 is 13 amino acids long. The CDR3 loop reads CASSARQGTEAFF. DNA for the CDR3: TGTGCCAGCAGTGCGAGACAGGGCACTGAAGCTTTCTTT.

The chain uses TRBV6-2 or TRBV6-3 and TRBJ1-6; unclear D gene. The V gene lost 5 bases and the J gene lost 5 bases, with 13 bases spanning the gap. There are 15 residues in the CDR3. Germline V gene lookup returns CDR1 MNHEY and CDR2 SVGEGT. The CDR3 DNA is TGTGCCAGCAGTCCCGCCGGTGGGAATAATTCACCCCTCCACTTT. It translates to CASSPAGGNNSPLHF.

Many counts were recorded for this clonotype. The chain is built from TRBV6-1 and TRBJ2-1; 13 bases align to TRBD2. Germline values: CDR1 MNHNS, CDR2 SASEGT. The CDR3 covers 17 residues. V was pared by 2 bases and J by 6 bases, with 7 bases of the junction left unmatched. CDR3 amino acids: CASSESTSGGLGNEQFF. DNA for the CDR3: TGTGCCAGCAGTGAATCGACTAGCGGGGGGCTGGGCAATGAGCAGTTCTTC.

The chain recombines TRBV20-1 with TRBJ1-1; D is undetermined. The CDR3 is made up of 14 amino acids. The V and J ends lost 2 bases and 0 bases respectively, with 10 bases between them. Per germline, CDR1 DFQATT and CDR2 SNEGSKA (reference sequence). CDR3 nucleotide sequence: TGCAGTGCTAGAATCGGACTGCTGAACACTGAAGCTTTCTTT. Its protein is CSARIGLLNTEAFF.

There are many counts of this clonotype. The chain recombines TRBV11-2 with TRBJ2-7; no clear D. The CDR3 is 12 residues long. V dropped 5 bases and J dropped 13 bases, with 18 bases sitting between them. CDR1 and CDR2 from the germline V gene are SGHAT and FQNNGV. The CDR3 DNA follows: TGTGCCAGCAGCGCGTCCCCTCCTACGGACTACTTC. Translation: CASSASPPTDYF.

This clonotype occurred a few times. The chain recombines TRBV5-1 with TRBJ2-2; D may be TRBD2 (6 bases). Trimming removed 0 bases at V and 0 bases at J, with 15 bases between. The CDR3 extends over 18 amino acids. CDR1 is SGHRS, CDR2 YFSETQ, per germline. The DNA for the CDR3 is TGCGCCAGCAGCTTGGAGGGGACTCGCTCCGCGAACACCGGGGAGCTGTTTTTT. This codes for CASSLEGTRSANTGELFF.

This clonotype was detected many times. V is TRBV12-3 or TRBV12-4 and J is TRBJ2-3, with D hard to call. Trimming removed 3 bases from V and 0 bases from J, with 4 bases in between. The CDR3 spans 13 residues. The CDR3 bases are TGTGCCAGCAGTTTCAGTAGCACAGATACGCAGTATTTT. This encodes CASSFSSTDTQYF.

This clonotype was detected only a few times. The CDR3 spells CASSLGAQAGLGGGELFF. As DNA, the CDR3 is TGTGCCAGCAGTTTAGGGGCCCAAGCGGGGCTTGGTGGCGGGGAGCTGTTTTTT. The chain couples TRBV12-3 or TRBV12-4 to TRBJ2-2; 7 positions match TRBD2. With V trimmed by 1 base and J by 7 bases, 15 bases remained unmatched. This CDR3 has 18 amino acids.

This clonotype occurred once. J is TRBJ2-5 and V is TRBV7-9, with D possibly TRBD2 on 5 matching bases. V was pared by 3 bases and J by 4 bases, with 12 bases between. The germline CDR1 and CDR2 sequences are SEHNR and FQNEAQ (reference sequence). The CDR3 runs 14 residues. CDR3 in DNA: TGTGCCAGCAGCTTTTTAGGGAGCCGAGAGACCCAGTACTTC. Residues: CASSFLGSRETQYF.

The sample holds many counts of this clonotype. The rearrangement links TRBV20-1 to TRBJ1-1; D is undetermined. Between the trimmed V and J ends, which lost 2 bases and 0 bases, there was a span of 10 bases. The CDR3 covers 14 residues. Germline V CDR1 and CDR2: DFQATT, SNEGSKA (reference sequence). The chain's CDR3 is CSARFGGLNTEAFF. The DNA of the CDR3 is TGCAGTGCTAGATTTGGAGGGCTGAACACTGAAGCTTTCTTT.

This clonotype was seen a few times. The chain recombines TRBV19 with TRBJ2-3, with 10 nucleotides matching TRBD1. In germline, CDR1 is LNHDA, CDR2 SQIVND (reference sequence). There are 16 residues in the CDR3. J was trimmed by 3 bases and V by 4 bases; bases with no gene match: 7. The CDR3 DNA is TGTGCCAGTAGTAGAAGGACAGGGGGTACAACAGATACGCAGTATTTT. Encoded protein: CASSRRTGGTTDTQYF.

There are many counts of this clonotype. V is TRBV6-9 and J is TRBJ1-1; 7 bases are shared with TRBD1. Looked up from germline, CDR1 is MNHGY and CDR2 is SVAAGI. The CDR3 has 17 amino acids. With V trimmed by 3 bases and J by 1 base, 11 bases remained unmatched. The CDR3 sequence: CASSYASQGVRNTEAFF. In DNA form, the CDR3 reads TGTGCCAGCAGTTACGCATCCCAGGGGGTAAGGAACACTGAAGCTTTCTTT.